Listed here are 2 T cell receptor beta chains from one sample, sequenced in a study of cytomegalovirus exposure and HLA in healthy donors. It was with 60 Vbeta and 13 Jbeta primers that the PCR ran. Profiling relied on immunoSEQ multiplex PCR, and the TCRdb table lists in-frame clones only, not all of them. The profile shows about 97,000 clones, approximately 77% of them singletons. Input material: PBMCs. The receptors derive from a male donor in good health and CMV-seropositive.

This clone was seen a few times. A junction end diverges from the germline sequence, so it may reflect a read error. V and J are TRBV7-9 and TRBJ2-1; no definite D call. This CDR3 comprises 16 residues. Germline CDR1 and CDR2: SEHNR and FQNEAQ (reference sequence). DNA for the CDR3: TGTTCCAGCAGCGCCCCACCAGTGTTGTTCTACAATGAGCAGTTCTTC. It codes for CSSSAPPVLFYNEQFF.

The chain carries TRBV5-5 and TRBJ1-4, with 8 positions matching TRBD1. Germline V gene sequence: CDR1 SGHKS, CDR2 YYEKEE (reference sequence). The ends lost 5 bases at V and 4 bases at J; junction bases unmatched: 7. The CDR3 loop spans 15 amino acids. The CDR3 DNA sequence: TGTGCCAGCAGACCCGGACAGGGCGGTAATGAAAAACTGTTTTTT. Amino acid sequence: CASRPGQGGNEKLFF.